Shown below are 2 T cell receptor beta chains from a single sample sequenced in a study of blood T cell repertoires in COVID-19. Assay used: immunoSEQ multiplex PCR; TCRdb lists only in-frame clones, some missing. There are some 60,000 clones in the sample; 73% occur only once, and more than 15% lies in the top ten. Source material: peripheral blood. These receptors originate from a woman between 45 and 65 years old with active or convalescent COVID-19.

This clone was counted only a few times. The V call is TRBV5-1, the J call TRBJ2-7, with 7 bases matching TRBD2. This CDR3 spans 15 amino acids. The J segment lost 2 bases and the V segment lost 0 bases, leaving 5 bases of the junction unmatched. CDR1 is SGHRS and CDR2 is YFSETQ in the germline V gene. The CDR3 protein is CASSLDAGDTYEQYF. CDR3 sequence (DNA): TGCGCCAGCAGCTTGGACGCGGGAGACACCTACGAGCAGTACTTC.

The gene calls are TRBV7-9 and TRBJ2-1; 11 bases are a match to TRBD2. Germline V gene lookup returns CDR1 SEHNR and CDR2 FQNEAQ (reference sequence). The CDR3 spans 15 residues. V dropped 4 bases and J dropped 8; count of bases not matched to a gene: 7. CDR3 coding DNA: TGTGCCAGCAGCTCCGGGACTAGCGGATGGGATGAGCAGTTCTTC. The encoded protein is CASSSGTSGWDEQFF. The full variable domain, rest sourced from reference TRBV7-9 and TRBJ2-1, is DTGVSQNPRHKITKRGQNVTFRCDPISEHNRLYWYRQTLGQGPEFLTYFQNEAQLEKSRLLSDRFSAERPKGSFSTLEIQRTEQGDSAMYLCASSSGTSGWDEQFFGPGTRLTVL.